A single sample gave rise to the 20 T cell receptor beta chains below, sequenced in a study of T cells in Graves' hyperthyroidism and ophthalmopathy. RNA transcripts were the template for amplifying TCR beta CDR3 regions. The study used the HTBI primer set for a first-round RT-PCR of the TCR CDR3. TCRdb used MiXCR to reprocess the multiplex PCR reads, holding one entry per CDR3 protein. The sample has hundreds of thousands of distinct CDR3 sequences, roughly 23% seen once; the top ten hold 49%. The sequencing sample was made of blood. These receptors came from an older woman with Graves' ophthalmopathy.

This chain uses TRBV20-1 with TRBJ1-6; maybe TRBD1 (6 bases). The CDR3 loop spans 14 amino acids. Germline CDR1 DFQATT, CDR2 SNEGSKA (reference sequence). The V gene lost 2 bases and the J gene lost 7 bases, with 12 bases spanning the gap. The CDR3 is CSARLQGANSPLHF. For the CDR3, the DNA is TGCAGTGCTAGACTACAGGGTGCCAATTCACCCCTCCACTTT.

The CDR3 reads CASSPSQGYGYTF. CDR3 DNA sequence: TGTGCCAGCAGCCCCTCTCAGGGCTATGGCTACACCTTC. The rearrangement uses TRBV7-9 and TRBJ1-2; tentative D call: TRBD1 (5 bases). The germline V and J ends were trimmed by 5 bases and 4 bases, with 11 bases remaining between them. Germline CDR1 SEHNR, CDR2 FQNEAQ (reference sequence). The CDR3 totals 13 residues.

This clonotype was detected a few times. V usage is TRBV5-1 and J usage is TRBJ2-2, with a possible D match to TRBD2 (6 bases). The CDR3 consists of 16 residues. The germline V gene encodes CDR1 SGHRS and CDR2 YFSETQ. Trimming took 0 bases from V and 1 from J, leaving 10 bases between them. CDR3 residues: CASSLGGSGNTGELFF. The CDR3 nucleotides are TGCGCCAGCAGCTTGGGAGGTAGCGGGAACACCGGGGAGCTGTTTTTT.

Ten or more counts support this clonotype. The CDR3 sequence: CASSFPGGRADNEQFF. CDR3 nucleotides: TGTGCCAGCAGCTTCCCTGGGGGTCGGGCCGACAATGAGCAGTTCTTC. The V call is TRBV12-3 or TRBV12-4, the J call TRBJ2-1; D may correspond to TRBD1 or TRBD2 (5 bases each). The CDR3 covers 16 residues. Trimming left V 6 bases short and J 5 bases short, with 20 bases between.

There are a few counts of this clonotype. The J gene is TRBJ2-5, the V gene TRBV7-3; perhaps TRBD2 as D (6 bases). In germline, CDR1 is SGHTA, CDR2 FQGTGA. Trimming shortened V by 5 bases and J by 2 bases, and 15 bases separated the two germline ends. The CDR3 runs 15 residues. DNA of the CDR3: TGTGCCAGCAGCCGCACCCCGGGGAGGCAAGAGACCCAGTACTTC. Amino acids: CASSRTPGRQETQYF.

There are a few counts of this clonotype. This chain uses TRBV20-1 with TRBJ2-3; the D gene is possibly TRBD2 (6 bases). The CDR3 covers 16 residues. Trimming pared 1 base from V and 4 bases from J, leaving 18 bases between. CDR1 is DFQATT and CDR2 is SNEGSKA in the germline V gene (reference sequence). In DNA, the CDR3 is TGCAGTGCTAGAGCCGCGCAGGCGGGAATCTCAGATACGCAGTATTTT. It codes for CSARAAQAGISDTQYF.

This chain connects TRBV5-1 to TRBJ2-1, with TRBD2 identical over 8 bases. The V gene end was trimmed by 0 bases and the J gene end by 3 bases; junction bases not matched to a gene: 5. The CDR3 runs 16 residues. The germline V gene encodes CDR1 SGHRS and CDR2 YFSETQ. The CDR3, as DNA: TGCGCCAGCAGCTTGGCGGCGGGAGGAAACTACAATGAGCAGTTCTTC. It encodes CASSLAAGGNYNEQFF.

The gene calls are TRBV7-9 and TRBJ2-7; 8 bases line up with TRBD1. The V gene end was trimmed by 5 bases and the J gene end by 3 bases; junction bases not matched to a gene: 9. In germline, CDR1 is SEHNR, CDR2 FQNEAQ (reference sequence). This CDR3 is 15 amino acids long. Here the CDR3 DNA reads TGTGCCAGCAGCGGTGGACAGGGAGGTTACTACGAGCAGTACTTC. This sequence encodes CASSGGQGGYYEQYF.

The rearrangement uses TRBV7-2 and TRBJ1-2; TRBD1 matches 9 bases. Germline V gives CDR1 SGHTA, CDR2 FQGNSA. The ends lost 6 bases at V and 2 bases at J; junction bases unmatched: 4. The CDR3 contains 14 residues. In DNA form, the CDR3 reads TGTGCCAGCAGTAGGACAGGGGACAACTATGGCTACACCTTC. This codes for CASSRTGDNYGYTF.

This chain links TRBV12-3 or TRBV12-4 with TRBJ2-7, with D tentatively TRBD2 (6 bases). V was shortened by 3 bases and J by 0 bases, with 12 bases between the two germline ends. The CDR3 has 15 residues. The CDR3 nucleotides read TGTGCCAGCAGTTTTGGTAGCGGTCGCTCCTACGAGCAGTACTTC. Its translation: CASSFGSGRSYEQYF.

This clonotype has at least ten counts. For the CDR3, the DNA is TGTGCCAGCAAGGGCGGCCAGCGCTATAGCAATCAGCCCCAGCATTTT. Amino acids: CASKGGQRYSNQPQHF. The V gene is TRBV28, the J gene TRBJ1-5, with no clear D. The V end was cut by 7 bases, the J end by 0 bases, with 16 bases between. The CDR3 spans 16 residues. From germline, CDR1 is MDHEN and CDR2 SYDVKM.

This clonotype was detected only a few times. This chain uses TRBV20-1 with TRBJ2-7; D is uncertain. Trimming cost V 6 bases and J 2 bases, with 11 bases left between them. Germline CDR1 is DFQATT and CDR2 is SNEGSKA (reference sequence). CDR3 length: 12 residues. CDR3 amino acids: CSAFDSPYEQYF. The CDR3 bases are TGCAGTGCCTTCGACTCACCCTACGAGCAGTACTTC.

The gene calls are TRBV6-1 and TRBJ1-5; D is unclear. The CDR3 covers 15 residues. Per germline, CDR1 MNHNS and CDR2 SASEGT. V was shortened by 2 bases and J by 5 bases, with 13 bases between the two germline ends. The CDR3, as DNA: TGTGCCAGCAGTGAAAGGCCAAGGGAGCATCAGCCCCAGCATTTT. It yields the protein CASSERPREHQPQHF.

As concerns this clonotype: A much more abundant neighbour one base away suggests this may be a read error. V and J are TRBV7-2 and TRBJ2-3, with 11 bases that match TRBD2. The trim removed 2 bases at V and 4 bases at J, leaving 5 bases unmatched. Looked up from germline, CDR1 is SGHTA and CDR2 is FQGNSA. This CDR3 has 16 amino acids. The CDR3 loop reads CASSLWLAGGADTQYF. CDR3 sequence (DNA): TGTGCCAGCAGCTTATGGCTAGCGGGAGGCGCAGATACGCAGTATTTT. Complete variable domain (other parts from reference TRBV7-2 and TRBJ2-3): GAGVSQSPSNKVTEKGKDVELRCDPISGHTALYWYRQSLGQGLEFLIYFQGNSAPDKSGLPSDRFSAERTGGSVSTLTIQRTQQEDSAVYLCASSLWLAGGADTQYFGPGTRLTVL.

In its sample, this clonotype was seen a few times. The chain employs TRBV5-5 and TRBJ2-5; 9 nucleotides line up with TRBD2. The CDR3 extends over 15 amino acids. The ends lost 3 bases at V and 7 bases at J; junction bases unmatched: 10. CDR1 and CDR2 (germline): SGHKS, YYEKEE (reference sequence). In DNA form, the CDR3 reads TGTGCCAGCAGCTCCGTGCGGGAGGGGGCTTTGACCCAGTACTTC. Translation: CASSSVREGALTQYF.

The chain combines TRBV24-1 with TRBJ2-5; D is ambiguous. Trimming left V 1 base short and J 4 bases short, with 6 bases between. The germline V gene has CDR1 KGHDR and CDR2 SFDVKD. This CDR3 region has 13 residues. The CDR3: CATSDFKGETQYF. The CDR3 nucleotides read TGTGCCACCAGTGATTTCAAGGGAGAGACCCAGTACTTC.

The chain carries TRBV7-8 and TRBJ2-2; 15 nucleotides match TRBD2. The CDR3 is made up of 18 amino acids. The V segment lost 5 bases and the J segment 1 base; nucleotides outside the gene matches: 5. Germline V lookup: CDR1 SGHVS, CDR2 FQNEAQ. CDR3 region: CASSPGLAGGVNTGELFF. Written as DNA, the CDR3 is TGTGCCAGCAGCCCGGGACTAGCGGGAGGAGTGAACACCGGGGAGCTGTTTTTT. Combining the CDR3 with reference TRBV7-8 and TRBJ2-2 gives the whole variable domain GAGVSQSPRYKVAKRGQDVALRCDPISGHVSLFWYQQALGQGPEFLTYFQNEAQLDKSGLPSDRFFAERPEGSVSTLKIQRTQQEDSAVYLCASSPGLAGGVNTGELFFGEGSRLTVL.

This clonotype has a count of ten or more. The gene calls are TRBV5-1 and TRBJ2-1; a weak D match, TRBD2 (6 bases). Per germline, CDR1 SGHRS and CDR2 YFSETQ. The ends were cut back, 4 bases at V and 5 bases at J, with 13 bases in the middle. The CDR3 runs 14 residues. DNA for the CDR3: TGCGCCAGCAGCGGAGGAGGGGTCCACAATGAGCAGTTCTTC. This translates into CASSGGGVHNEQFF.

The chain combines TRBV5-1 with TRBJ1-2; D gene uncertain. The CDR3 extends over 13 amino acids. Trimming pared 0 bases from V and 8 bases from J, leaving 11 bases between. Germline lookup yields CDR1 SGHRS and CDR2 YFSETQ. This CDR3 reads CASSLEPAFGYTF. As DNA, the CDR3 is TGCGCCAGCAGCTTGGAACCAGCCTTCGGCTACACCTTC.

This sequence joins TRBV30 and TRBJ1-2; D call uncertain. With 3 bases removed from V and 3 bases from J, the gap between germline ends came to 11 bases. The CDR3 consists of 13 residues. The germline CDR1 and CDR2 sequences are GTSNPN and SVGIG (reference sequence). This CDR3 is CAWSRTGDYGYTF. The CDR3 DNA follows: TGTGCCTGGAGCCGAACCGGGGACTATGGCTACACCTTC.